These 2 T cell receptor beta chains came from one sample sequenced in a study of T cells expressing NK-cell markers. TCRdb re-analyzed the 5' RACE reads; it lists each CDR3 protein once, without DNA. The sample is made up of about 550,000 distinct CDR3 sequences, and the top ten hold roughly 3.5% of it. Sequencing was carried out using blood T cells: a sorted CD56 or NKG2C T cell subset, CD4+ or CD8+ T cells, or bulk PBMC T cells (not recorded which). These receptors were collected from a man aged 18 to 30 in good health.

This chain's CDR3 is CASSPRTGLLMGANVLTF. The rearrangement uses TRBV7-3 and TRBJ2-6; TCRdb selects TRBD1, and the lack of DNA leaves this call unchecked. In germline, CDR1 is SGHTA, CDR2 FQGTGA. The CDR3 is 18 amino acids.

This rearrangement joins TRBV20-1 to TRBJ2-1; TCRdb selects TRBD1, and the lack of DNA leaves this call unchecked. Germline V gene lookup returns CDR1 DFQATT and CDR2 SNEGSKA (reference sequence). There are 14 residues in the CDR3. Here the CDR3 reads CSVPTGGLDNEQFF.